The clone carrying this T cell receptor (beta chain) has at least ten counts. The antigen is not known. These data are taken from a study of T cell repertoires in cytomegalovirus infection. Study background: Evidence of both CMV infection and a matching HLA type came from public TCR beta signatures. Notes on the study in general: Ex vivo responses were dominated by HLA-C-restricted CMV-specific TCR beta clonotypes.

Using its own MiXCR run on the reads, TCRdb lists one record per CDR3 protein. The table includes 290,000 or so distinct CDR3 sequences, 9.6% detected once. Sequencing was done on a sample of PBMCs. This clonotype was sampled from a human donor in good health (CMV status not recorded). Some clones in this sample may be carry-over from other donors' samples.

The CDR3 loop is CASSLGGRTGGGPAGYTF. The DNA for the CDR3 is TGTGCCAGCAGCTTAGGAGGGCGGACAGGGGGTGGACCTGCTGGCTACACCTTC. The chain is built from TRBV7-2 and TRBJ1-2, with 10 nucleotides matching TRBD1. CDR3 length equals 18 residues. CDR1 is SGHTA, CDR2 FQGNSA, per germline. Trimming removed 1 base from V and 7 bases from J; junction bases left unmatched: 15.